The clone carrying this T cell receptor (beta chain) was recorded a few times. Antigen specificity is unknown. This sample was taken from a study of response to subunit inactivated influenza vaccine. Findings of the study overall: After each seasonal influenza vaccination, few new T cells are recruited, the authors suggested.

One entry per CDR3 protein, called by TCRdb with MiXCR from the RT-PCR reads. Counted here are a few hundred thousand distinct CDR3 sequences, roughly 7.9% occurring once; the ten biggest clones make up around 13%. This CDR3 comprises 16 residues. V lost 4 bases to trimming and J lost 5 bases; unmatched junction nucleotides: 9. CDR1 and CDR2 (germline): SGHRS, YFSETQ. The sequences come from PBMCs from blood, collected about 24 months after vaccination. This sequence joins TRBV5-1 and TRBJ2-1, with 10 nucleotides matching TRBD2. This receptor was identified in a man in his fifties or sixties who received an inactivated influenza vaccine. The CDR3 DNA sequence: TGCGCCAGCAGCAGAATTACTAGCGGGATTGACAATGAGCAGTTCTTC. Translated: CASSRITSGIDNEQFF. Drawing the rest from reference TRBV5-1 and TRBJ2-1, the complete variable domain is KAGVTQTPRYLIKTRGQQVTLSCSPISGHRSVSWYQQTPGQGLQFLFEYFSETQRNKGNFPGRFSGRQFSNSRSEMNVSTLELGDSALYLCASSRITSGIDNEQFFGPGTRLTVL.